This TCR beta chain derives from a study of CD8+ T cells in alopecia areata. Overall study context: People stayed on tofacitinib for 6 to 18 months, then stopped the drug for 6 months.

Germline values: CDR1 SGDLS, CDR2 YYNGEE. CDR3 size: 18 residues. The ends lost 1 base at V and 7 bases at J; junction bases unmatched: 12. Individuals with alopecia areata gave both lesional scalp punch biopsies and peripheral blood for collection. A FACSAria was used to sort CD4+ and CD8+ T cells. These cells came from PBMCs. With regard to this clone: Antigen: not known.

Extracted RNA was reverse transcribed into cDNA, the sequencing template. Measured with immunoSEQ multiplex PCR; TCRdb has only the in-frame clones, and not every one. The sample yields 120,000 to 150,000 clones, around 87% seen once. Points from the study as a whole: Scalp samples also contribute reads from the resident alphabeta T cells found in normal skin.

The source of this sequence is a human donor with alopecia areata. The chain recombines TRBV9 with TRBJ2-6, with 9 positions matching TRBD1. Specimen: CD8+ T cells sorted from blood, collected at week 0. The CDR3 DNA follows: TGTGCCAGCAGCGTATCCGGGACAGGGTTAATAGGTGCCAACGTCCTGACTTTC. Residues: CASSVSGTGLIGANVLTF.